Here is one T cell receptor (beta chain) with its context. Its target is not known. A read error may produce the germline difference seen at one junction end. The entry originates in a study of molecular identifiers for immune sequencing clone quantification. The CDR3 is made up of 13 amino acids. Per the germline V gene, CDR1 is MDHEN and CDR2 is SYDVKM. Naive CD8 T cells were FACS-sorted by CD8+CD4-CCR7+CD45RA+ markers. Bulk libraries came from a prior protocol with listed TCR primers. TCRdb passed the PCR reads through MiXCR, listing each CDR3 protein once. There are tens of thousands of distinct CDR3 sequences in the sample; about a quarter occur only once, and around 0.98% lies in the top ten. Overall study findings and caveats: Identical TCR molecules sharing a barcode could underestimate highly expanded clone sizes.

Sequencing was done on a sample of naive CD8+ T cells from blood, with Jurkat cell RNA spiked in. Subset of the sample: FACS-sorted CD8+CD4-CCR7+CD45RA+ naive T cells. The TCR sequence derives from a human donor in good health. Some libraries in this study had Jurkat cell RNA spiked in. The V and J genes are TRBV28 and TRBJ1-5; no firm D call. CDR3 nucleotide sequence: TGTGCCAGCAGTTTATTTAGCAATCAGCTCCAGCTTTTT. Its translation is CASSLFSNQLQLF.